A single sample is the source of the 27 T cell receptor beta chains below, sequenced in a study of human T cells and chemical hapten exposure. Via MiXCR, TCRdb re-called the 5' RACE reads, giving one row per CDR3 protein. The sample contains under 150,000 distinct CDR3 sequences, roughly a fifth of which appear only once. Before extraction, the whole blood was not fractionated, and total RNA was taken from it. The receptors were gathered from a human donor in good health.

This clonotype was detected a few times. The rearrangement links TRBV2 to TRBJ1-6; D unclear. The CDR3 has 14 amino acids. V lost 4 bases, J lost 10 bases, and 14 bases lay in between. Germline V gene lookup returns CDR1 SNHLY and CDR2 FYNNEI. In DNA, the CDR3 is TGTGCCAGCAGTGTGTGGGGAGTAGGATCACCCCTCCACTTT. Encoded protein: CASSVWGVGSPLHF.

This clonotype appeared a few times. The chain couples TRBV12-3 or TRBV12-4 to TRBJ2-3; 8 positions agree with TRBD2. V gave up 5 bases and J gave up 5 bases; unmatched junction bases: 6. The CDR3 consists of 14 residues. Here the CDR3 DNA reads TGTGCCAGCAGTCTGGCGGGAGGCATAGATACGCAGTATTTT. This gives the protein CASSLAGGIDTQYF.

This chain connects TRBV9 to TRBJ2-5; tentatively, D is TRBD1 (6 bases). The CDR3 loop spans 13 amino acids. Germline values: CDR1 SGDLS, CDR2 YYNGEE. The V and J ends lost 2 bases and 9 bases respectively, with 14 bases between them. CDR3 nucleotide sequence: TGTGCCAGCAGCGTGGCGCTCTGGGGGCCCCAGTACTTC. Translation gives CASSVALWGPQYF.

The sample holds a few counts of this clonotype. The chain links TRBV19 to TRBJ2-4, with TRBD2 matching 16 bases. The germline CDR1 and CDR2 sequences are LNHDA and SQIVND (reference sequence). After removal of 7 bases from V and 5 bases from J, the junction contained 5 bases not matched to a gene. The length of the CDR3 is 16 residues. Written as DNA, the CDR3 is TGTGCCAGTACCTACGGGACTAGCGGGGGGGAAAACATTCAGTACTTC. Translated: CASTYGTSGGENIQYF.

This chain joins TRBV12-5 and TRBJ1-1; 12 nucleotides align to TRBD1. There are 17 residues in the CDR3. After removal of 2 bases from V and 5 bases from J, the junction contained 9 bases not matched to a gene. The germline V gene encodes CDR1 LGHNT and CDR2 FRNRAP. The CDR3 coding sequence is TGTGCTAGTGGTTTGAGAACCGGGACAGGGGGCACAACTGAAGCTTTCTTT. Translating gives CASGLRTGTGGTTEAFF.

Note on this clonotype: At one end the junction does not follow the germline gene, possibly because of a read error. The chain recombines TRBV2 with TRBJ2-3; 10 bases match TRBD2. The V gene's germline CDR1 is SNHLY and CDR2 FYNNEI. The CDR3 contains 17 residues. CDR3 amino acids: CASSESGLAGDPTRPHF. CDR3 in DNA: TGTGCCAGCAGTGAAAGTGGGCTAGCGGGAGACCCCACCCGGCCCCATTTT.

The chain employs TRBV2 and TRBJ2-2; D might be TRBD2 (6 bases). The V end lost 8 bases, the J end lost 2 bases, and 12 bases lay between the germline ends. The CDR3 spans 14 residues. The germline CDR1 and CDR2 sequences are SNHLY and FYNNEI. DNA for the CDR3: TGTGCCAGCCGCCGGGGGAAAAACACCGGGGAGCTGTTTTTT. Protein product: CASRRGKNTGELFF.

V gene TRBV20-1 combines with J gene TRBJ1-1; 10 bases match TRBD1. The J segment lost 0 bases and the V segment lost 5 bases, leaving 9 bases of the junction unmatched. CDR1 and CDR2 (germline): DFQATT, SNEGSKA (reference sequence). The CDR3 runs to 16 residues. The CDR3 region is CSASRQGAIMNTEAFF. CDR3 DNA: TGCAGTGCTTCTAGACAGGGGGCCATCATGAACACTGAAGCTTTCTTT.

This chain links TRBV11-2 with TRBJ1-1, with a possible D match to TRBD1 (6 bases). The length of the CDR3 is 16 residues. V was clipped by 5 bases and J by 0 bases, with 16 bases between them. Germline CDR1 reads SGHAT; CDR2 reads FQNNGV. This CDR3 reads CASSLGANRMNTEAFF. The DNA of the CDR3 is TGTGCCAGCAGCCTGGGGGCCAATCGGATGAACACTGAAGCTTTCTTT.

There are a few counts of this clonotype. V gene TRBV2 combines with J gene TRBJ1-2; 7 nucleotides line up with TRBD1. Looked up from germline, CDR1 is SNHLY and CDR2 is FYNNEI. The J segment lost 4 bases and the V segment lost 6 bases, leaving 2 bases of the junction unmatched. This CDR3 is 12 amino acids long. CDR3 DNA: TGTGCCAGCAGGAGGGACAGCTATGGCTACACCTTC. Residues: CASRRDSYGYTF.

The gene calls are TRBV7-8 and TRBJ2-3; 9 bases line up with TRBD2. The CDR3 totals 14 residues. Germline V lookup: CDR1 SGHVS, CDR2 FQNEAQ. Trimming took 5 bases from V and 0 from J; bases not matched to a gene: 0. CDR3 nucleotides: TGTGCCAGCAGCGGGACTAGCAGCACAGATACGCAGTATTTT. Translated, it gives CASSGTSSTDTQYF.

The V and J genes are TRBV27 and TRBJ1-3; TRBD1 matches at 7 bases. This CDR3 is 17 amino acids long. J gave up 0 bases and V 2 bases, and 7 bases lay outside the gene matches. Germline V gene sequence: CDR1 MNHEY, CDR2 SMNVEV (reference sequence). The CDR3 reads CASSLLPGGSSGNTIYF. The CDR3 DNA follows: TGTGCCAGCAGTTTACTCCCAGGGGGATCCTCTGGAAACACCATATATTTT.

The genes are TRBV20-1 and TRBJ1-5; 8 bases are shared with TRBD1. The ends lost 1 base at V and 4 bases at J; junction bases unmatched: 6. The germline V gene has CDR1 DFQATT and CDR2 SNEGSKA (reference sequence). The length of the CDR3 is 15 residues. The CDR3 coding sequence is TGCAGTGCTAGAGGGTACAGGACAGGGAATCAGCCCCAGCATTTT. Residues: CSARGYRTGNQPQHF.

There are a few counts of this clonotype. This rearrangement joins TRBV20-1 to TRBJ1-5, with 10 nucleotides matching TRBD1. The germline V gene has CDR1 DFQATT and CDR2 SNEGSKA (reference sequence). The CDR3 has 15 residues. V was clipped by 3 bases and J by 0 bases; unmatched bases: 2. The CDR3 here is CSARGTGDSNQPQHF. CDR3 nucleotides: TGCAGTGCTAGGGGGACAGGGGATAGCAATCAGCCCCAGCATTTT.

This clonotype showed up just a few times. The rearrangement joins TRBV27 to TRBJ2-5; no reliable D call. CDR1 and CDR2 (germline): MNHEY, SMNVEV (reference sequence). Trimming stripped 2 bases from V and 4 bases from J, with 11 bases between. This CDR3 region has 14 residues. The CDR3 here is CASSLGLGRETQYF. As DNA, the CDR3 is TGTGCCAGCAGTTTAGGTCTAGGTCGAGAGACCCAGTACTTC.

This clonotype was seen more than once but under ten times. This chain joins TRBV3-1 and TRBJ2-1, with TRBD2 identical over 14 bases. The CDR3 has 19 residues. The trim removed 4 bases at V and 9 bases at J, leaving 17 bases unmatched. Germline-derived CDR1 and CDR2 are LGHDT and YNNKEL (reference sequence). The CDR3 DNA sequence: TGTGCCAGCAGCCCCGACCCTAGAGGGACTAGCGGGAGAGTCGGTGAGCAGTTCTTC. Protein product: CASSPDPRGTSGRVGEQFF.

This clonotype appeared a few times. This chain links TRBV27 with TRBJ1-5; 7 nucleotides align to TRBD1. V lost 5 bases and J lost 4; bases outside the gene matches: 8. This CDR3 region has 15 residues. Germline loops: CDR1 MNHEY, CDR2 SMNVEV (reference sequence). For the CDR3, the DNA is TGTGCCAGCAGTCCCTTGGACAGGTCAAATCAGCCCCAGCATTTT. Amino acids: CASSPLDRSNQPQHF.

This clonotype has just a few counts. V usage is TRBV6-5 and J usage is TRBJ1-6; D is perhaps TRBD1 (5 bases). CDR1 is MNHEY and CDR2 is SVGAGI in the germline V gene. Between the trimmed V and J ends, which lost 0 bases and 6 bases, there was a span of 21 bases. CDR3 length: 19 residues. CDR3 nucleotides: TGTGCCAGCAGTTACTCAACCCAGGGCCCCTCTTCTCTTAATTCACCCCTCCACTTT. Protein product: CASSYSTQGPSSLNSPLHF.

This rearrangement joins TRBV12-3 or TRBV12-4 to TRBJ2-7; D call uncertain. This CDR3 spans 13 amino acids. The V end was cut by 6 bases, the J end by 3 bases, with 12 bases between. The CDR3 nucleotides are TGTGCCAGCAGCTTGGTGGAAAGCTACGAGCAGTACTTC. This encodes CASSLVESYEQYF.

This clonotype was observed a few times. The chain has TRBV6-2 or TRBV6-3 and TRBJ1-5; D unclear. This CDR3 has 12 residues. The germline gives CDR1 MNHEY, CDR2 SVGEGT. V shed 3 bases and J shed 6 bases, with 6 bases lying between them. CDR3 region: CASSYILQPQHF. The DNA of the CDR3 is TGTGCCAGCAGTTATATTCTTCAGCCCCAGCATTTT.

This clonotype was detected only a few times. The junction and the germline gene differ at one end; a read error may be behind it. The chain employs TRBV7-2 and TRBJ1-1, with 8 bases lining up with TRBD1. The CDR3 has 13 amino acids. CDR1 SGHTA and CDR2 FQGNSA come from the germline V gene. This CDR3 is CVSSSRQGTEAFF. CDR3 DNA sequence: TGTGTCAGCAGCTCCCGACAGGGGACTGAAGCTTTCTTT.

This clonotype was seen a few times. This chain uses TRBV6-1 with TRBJ1-5; no clear D. The CDR3 extends over 14 amino acids. Germline CDR1 reads MNHNS; CDR2 reads SASEGT. V gave up 7 bases and J gave up 0 bases, with 10 bases separating them. CDR3 coding DNA: TGTGCCAGCAAATCAACCGATAGCAATCAGCCCCAGCATTTT. It encodes CASKSTDSNQPQHF.

This clonotype was seen a few times. The J gene is TRBJ2-6, the V gene TRBV29-1, with 8 bases matching TRBD2. From germline, CDR1 is SQVTM and CDR2 ANQGSEA. Trimming took 4 bases from V and 2 from J; bases not matched to a gene: 7. CDR3 length equals 16 residues. CDR3 sequence reads: CSVVSSGSAGANVLTF. The CDR3 DNA reads TGCAGCGTTGTATCCAGCGGGAGTGCTGGGGCCAACGTCCTGACTTTC.

Only one count was recorded for this clonotype. V is TRBV5-1 and J is TRBJ1-4; D is unclear. In germline, CDR1 is SGHRS, CDR2 YFSETQ. Trimming pared 2 bases from V and 4 bases from J, leaving 6 bases between. This CDR3 has 13 amino acids. The CDR3 here is CASSFGLNEKLFF. In nucleotides, the CDR3 is TGCGCCAGCAGCTTCGGCCTTAATGAAAAACTGTTTTTT.

The chain combines TRBV20-1 with TRBJ2-1; possibly TRBD2 for D (5 bases). The V end lost 3 bases, the J end lost 1 base, and 13 bases lay between the germline ends. The CDR3 runs to 15 residues. The germline V gene encodes CDR1 DFQATT and CDR2 SNEGSKA (reference sequence). The CDR3 DNA reads TGCAGTGCTAGGTCGGTCGCGGGTTCCTACAATGAGCAGTTCTTC. As protein: CSARSVAGSYNEQFF.

This clonotype appeared many times. The chain has TRBV4-1 and TRBJ2-3; TRBD1 matches at 9 bases. There are 15 residues in the CDR3. Germline trimming cut 0 bases from V and 4 bases from J; bases unmatched to any gene: 2. The germline V gene encodes CDR1 MGHRA and CDR2 YSYEKL. The DNA of the CDR3 is TGCGCCAGCAGCCAAGAGGACAGGGGATCAGATACGCAGTATTTT. This codes for CASSQEDRGSDTQYF.

The V and J genes are TRBV28 and TRBJ1-2, with a possible D match to TRBD1 (6 bases). The CDR3 runs 14 residues. With 3 bases removed from V and 4 bases from J, the gap between germline ends came to 12 bases. Germline loops: CDR1 MDHEN, CDR2 SYDVKM. CDR3 amino acids: CASSFAGVSYGYTF. Written as DNA, the CDR3 is TGTGCCAGCAGTTTTGCAGGGGTGAGCTATGGCTACACCTTC.